The sequence of this T cell receptor (beta chain) was determined in a study of cytomegalovirus exposure and HLA in healthy donors (dated by TCRdb to 2016 to 2017). For the wider study: An earlier analysis of a few hundred of the donors reported approximately 260 Gb of sequence data and 100 million to 120 million unique TCR beta sequences obtained from roughly 180 million T cells. Roughly 5 DR-DQ haplotypes were handled as single units for association and clustering, since linkage in the cohort was strong. The study profiled the T cell repertoires of approximately 700 subjects by immunosequencing and related them to cytomegalovirus serostatus. To predict cytomegalovirus infection status, the study combined high-throughput TCR immunosequencing, statistical association of individual TCRs with disease status, and machine learning. Typing coverage differed by locus: A, B, C, DRB1 and DQB1 were typed in roughly 629-630 donors, DQA1 in 500 to 550, DPA1 in approximately 610, and DPB1 in 472. Every repertoire in the discovery cohort had been generated on one and the same sequencing platform. The study was designed to test whether signatures of past pathogen exposure could be identified by cataloging public T cell receptors. In a later analysis, previously published TCR beta repertoires from fewer than 750 donors were re-analyzed and high-resolution HLA genotyping was added so that TCR occurrence patterns could be studied. HLA typing covered class I and class II loci at four-digit resolution. Rather than drawing on any new phenotypic data, the later analysis identified candidate immune exposures from TCR beta sequences and the way those sequences occurred across donors. A later genetic analysis took genome-wide SNP genotypes for about three fifths of the 666 donors and used that subset as a discovery cohort. Among a few hundred genotyped donors of the cohort, an average of around 240,000 unique TCR beta nucleotide sequences were sequenced per donor, about a sixth of them non-productive. In an earlier analysis of about 590 of the donors, high-throughput TCR beta sequencing was used to judge whether each TCR beta V gene segment behaved as functional or pseudogenic. Besides the first cohort of around 670 subjects, a separate validation cohort made up of roughly 120 different subjects was used. Of the roughly 410 genotyped donors, less than 90% were placed in the genetic ancestry cluster associated with self-reported Caucasian donors. An early release covering roughly 600 HLA-typed donors comprised about 300 gigabases of sequencing data and 85 million to 100 million unique TCR sequences. Alongside the repertoire data, information on donor age, sex, ethnicity and CMV serostatus was compiled.

The CDR3 numbers 17 residues from cysteine through phenylalanine. Only the CDR3 portion is preserved as DNA: 51 bases, with reading frame beginning at the first base. The germline V gene (reference sequence) sets CDR1 to SEHNR and CDR2 to FQNEAQ. The research as a whole found: The cohort was sequenced for TCR beta chains only, and without alpha or paired-chain data the features that could be detected were limited. A cluster of highly shared sequence variants was judged likely to represent a technical artifact of the sequencing pipeline. According to a later analysis, TCR association rates differed among HLA loci, with DRB1 alleles showing the most associated TCRs and HLA-C alleles showing the fewest. Over 15 rarely observed V segments, including chromosome 9 orphons, were excluded from the earlier analysis of about 600 of the donors because counts were too low. Some IMGT-functional V segments, including TRBV6-2 and TRBV6-3, could not be distinguished by the 87-base-pair reads and were therefore excluded. The authors suggested that the approach could potentially be generalized to other disease states and immunological phenotypes. When HLA alleles, especially DR and DQ, strongly co-occurred, attributing TCR associations to individual alleles was difficult. Immune exposure information for the cohort was limited to CMV serostatus. Most CMV-associated TCR beta chains appeared to be HLA-restricted in a later analysis, and the HLA associations seemed to be driven largely by CMV exposure. A further reported finding was that TCR beta sequences accurately predicted the HLA-A and HLA-B alleles for most subjects in the first cohort. A few of the identified cytomegalovirus-associated TCR beta chains were confirmed in vitro to be specific for cytomegalovirus antigens. The classifier was reported to diagnose cytomegalovirus status with high specificity and sensitivity in both the original and validation cohorts. Linkage disequilibrium might explain the correlated functional status among segregating V segments, but an unknown experimental factor could not be excluded. In a later analysis, HLA-associated TCR beta chains showed more clonal expansion and lower generation probabilities than non-associated chains that were equally common. In the study, about 150 TCR beta chains were listed as associated with cytomegalovirus. Several of the top co-occurrence clusters appeared to be linked to parvovirus B19, influenza, CMV and Epstein-Barr virus, according to a later analysis. In an earlier analysis of some 640 of the donors, most TCR beta V segments were observed in productive rearrangements about 87% or about 30% of the time, broadly matching IMGT annotations. Because HLA typing was missing for some donors at each locus, association tests included only the typed subset. In a later analysis, 15,000 to 20,000 TCR beta sequences were associated with specific HLA alleles at a false discovery rate of 0.05. Roughly uniform sequencing depth across donors was assumed in presence/absence analyses, although this assumption may not hold. An association between a missense DCLRE1C variant and V-gene and J-gene trimming of TCR beta chains was found in a later genetic analysis and replicated in an independent cohort. In a later genetic analysis, fewer N-insertions in productive TCRs were reported among donors in an Asian-associated ancestry cluster than the roughly 640-donor mean. Most TCR sequences were observed very rarely across donors, whereas some public TCRs were present in many individuals.

Libraries were constructed by the immunoSEQ multiplex PCR assay. For the multiplex PCR, a mixture combining 60 forward primers for TCR Vbeta segments and 13 reverse primers for TCR Jbeta segments was used. Amplification of the CDR3 region of rearranged TCR beta genes was performed with a multiplex PCR assay on genomic DNA. The amplified TCR beta libraries were sequenced on the Illumina HiSeq System as 87-base-pair reads. From the authors' description of their analysis: A later analysis counted about 80 million unique TCR beta chains across the 550 to 700 repertoires, and roughly 11 million of these chains were shared by at least two donors. A nearest-neighbor algorithm error-corrected the raw reads and collapsed the reads into unique sequences, merging closely related sequences to remove PCR and sequencing errors. To assign V, D and J gene segments, CDR3 sequences were aligned to IMGT reference sequences. Each retained sequence needed at least a six-nucleotide match to both a V gene segment and a J gene segment. A rearrangement was called productive if the CDR3 had no stop codons and remained in frame with V and J, and every other rearrangement was called non-productive. Following IMGT convention, CDR3 was defined as the stretch from the second conserved V-encoded cysteine up to the conserved J-encoded phenylalanine. In an earlier analysis of 550 to 650 of the donors, sequences lacking an unambiguous match to a single V gene segment were excluded. An earlier analysis of approximately 590 of the donors classified V segments as functional when productive rearrangements were above 56.7% and as segregating when the standard deviation between donors was above 5%. A statistical classification framework was built for diagnosing cytomegalovirus status from the catalog of TCR beta chain sequences. In a later analysis, V and J genes were assigned by comparing TCR nucleotide sequences against IMGT/GENE-DB human TR gene sequences. In a later analysis, CDR3 sequences and most-parsimonious VDJ recombination scenarios were assigned using the TCRdist pipeline. In a later analysis, every TCR beta chain was defined by the combination of its CDR3 amino acid sequence and its V-gene family, and reads without a unique V-gene family were dropped. As a way to deal with suspected cross-contamination and a sequencing artifact, a later analysis dropped more than 500 nucleotide sequences that were highly shared and had low generation probability. A later analysis calculated a clonal expansion index for each public chain from normalized within-repertoire ranks of inferred template counts. A later analysis computed generation probabilities with a VDJ recombination model fitted to out-of-frame rearrangements, and checked the results against IGoR. Hypergeometric tests were used in a later analysis to score TCR-TCR, TCR-HLA and TCR-CMV co-occurrence, with a repertoire-size bias correction applied to the TCR pairs. A later analysis estimated false discovery rates by permuting HLA or CMV assignments 20 times. A later analysis grouped co-occurring TCRs with DBSCAN, adding TCRdist sequence similarity when clustering within HLA-allele-positive subsets. Repertoires with fewer than 30,000 or more than 120,000 public chains, plus five repertoires with anomalous nucleotide sharing, were excluded from co-occurrence clustering. In TCRdb, the immuneACCESS table is reduced to in-frame sequences with V and J assigned. These tables do not hold every clone; where another copy was compared, an unresolved V gene accounts for under half, and the others remain unexplained. The DNA was the basis for D and trimming; V, J and clone size are from that table. The sample table records some 110,000 clones; about 70% of these occur just once. Under 15% of the sample belongs to the ten largest clones.

Comments on this clone: This clone's antigen is unknown. The germline gene is not matched at one end of the junction; a read error may be the cause.

The cohort consisted of some 730 healthy bone marrow donors. Cohort members were all nominally healthy when sampled, although unrecorded immune exposures were likely present. The donor was CMV seropositive and was included in the group of some 290 seropositive cohort members. Each donor provided a peripheral blood sample, and peripheral blood mononuclear cells were used for TCR beta sequencing. The Qiagen DNeasy Blood Extraction Kit was used to extract genomic DNA from the blood cell samples. Recombination joined TRBV7-9 with TRBJ2-1, with no confidently assigned D gene. The specimen was PBMCs. This clonotype was sampled from a woman in her sixties or seventies in good health and CMV-seropositive. The CDR3 here reads CSSSHNGKLAQDNEQFF. The base sequence is TGTTCCAGCAGCCATAACGGAAAATTAGCCCAAGACAATGAGCAGTTCTTC.